This entry describes one T cell receptor beta chain. What it binds is not known. The germline V gene encodes CDR1 SGHRS and CDR2 YFSETQ. V lost 4 bases, J lost 4 bases, and 6 bases lay in between. The CDR3 loop spans 12 amino acids. TCRalpha and TCRbeta libraries used 5'RACE with constant-segment primers and UMIs. One entry per CDR3 protein, called by TCRdb with MiXCR from the 5' RACE reads. The profile shows about 270,000 distinct CDR3 sequences, around 15% of them singletons. The data originate from a study of T-cell memory formation after mild COVID-19. On the study more broadly: Clusters of TCRs were largely donor specific. Study outcomes and limitations: Pre-infection memory held some responding clones, suggesting pre-existing cross-reactive T cells responded.

This chain links TRBV5-1 with TRBJ1-3; D is ambiguous. This receptor was identified in a young man who had mild COVID-19 (a few samples of this study predate the infection). Cell type and time point are not known. The specimen sequenced was PBMCs or a T cell subset sorted from them (not recorded which). CDR3: CASSVDGNTIYF. CDR3 in DNA: TGCGCCAGCAGCGTGGACGGAAACACCATATATTTT.